The clone carrying this T cell receptor beta chain was observed a few times. Its target is unknown. 60 Vbeta and 13 Jbeta primers were used in PCR. Here immunoSEQ multiplex PCR was the method, and the copy in TCRdb shows in-frame clones only, minus some. The sample contains approximately 110,000 clones, roughly four fifths of which appear only once. The sample originates from a study of cytomegalovirus exposure and HLA in healthy donors. The wider study: Previous work identified around 120 million unique TCR beta sequences from about 179 million T cells.

Study results and caveats: Relative to the approximately 670-donor mean, N-insertions were reportedly fewer in an Asian-associated ancestry cluster in a later analysis. The sole available immune exposure information was CMV serostatus. In a later analysis, TCR association rates varied by HLA locus: DRB1 most, HLA-C fewest.

Trimming left V 5 bases short and J 0 bases short, with 9 bases between. The CDR3 length is 14 residues. CDR1 and CDR2 from the germline V gene are SGHTA and FQGNSA. The chain combines TRBV7-2 with TRBJ2-3; a weak D match, TRBD1 (5 bases). This TCR was recovered from a woman aged 55-69 years in good health and CMV-seropositive. The specimen was PBMCs. The CDR3 coding sequence is TGTGCCAGCAGCCCAAGGGGAAGCACAGATACGCAGTATTTT. Protein sequence: CASSPRGSTDTQYF.